The next 13 T cell receptor beta chains were all read from a single sample in a study of T-cell memory formation after mild COVID-19 (dated by TCRdb to the early 2020s). The library was made by 5' RACE. These reads were obtained on an Illumina NovaSeq 6000. Using fastp trimming at Q25 and MiXCR clonotype assembly, TCRdb reanalyzed the public sequencing data and kept in-frame beta chains. Under each unique CDR3 protein, matching rows form one entry showing the most common genes and DNA. This sample is represented by hundreds of thousands of distinct CDR3 sequences; about 22% of them were singletons. The top ten clones comprise about 8.7% of the sample. The sequenced material came from PBMCs or a T cell subset sorted from them (not recorded which). Every receptor here comes from an adult woman who had mild COVID-19 (a few samples of this study predate the infection). The sample titles of this study are shuffled in the database, so cell type and time point are left out; the donor was told from shared clones.

The sample holds many counts of this clonotype. The CDR3 loop is CASSLVVGTTEAFF. The CDR3 nucleotides are TGCGCCAGCAGCCTGGTAGTGGGGACCACTGAAGCTTTCTTT. The chain couples TRBV4-1 to TRBJ1-1, with a tentative D call TRBD1 (5 bases). CDR3 length: 14 amino acids. The ends were cut back, 4 bases at V and 4 bases at J, with 13 bases in the middle. Germline V gene sequence: CDR1 MGHRA, CDR2 YSYEKL.

In its sample, this clonotype was seen a few times. Written as DNA, the CDR3 is TGCAGCGTTGACTTGGCGGGGTCTAATGAAAAACTGTTTTTT. Amino acid sequence: CSVDLAGSNEKLFF. V gene TRBV29-1 combines with J gene TRBJ1-4; no definite D call. This CDR3 comprises 14 residues. V lost 3 bases to trimming and J lost 3 bases, with 11 bases between them. Germline loops: CDR1 SQVTM, CDR2 ANQGSEA.

V is TRBV12-3 or TRBV12-4 and J is TRBJ2-3; D possibly corresponds to TRBD1 (6 bases). V lost 5 bases and J 0 bases, leaving 12 bases between the germline ends. The CDR3 covers 15 residues. In DNA, the CDR3 is TGTGCCAGCAGTAAACAGGGTCTCAGCACAGATACGCAGTATTTT. It encodes CASSKQGLSTDTQYF.

This clonotype has just a few counts. The rearrangement links TRBV6-1 to TRBJ1-2; D uncertain. This CDR3 is 16 amino acids long. Trimming removed 6 bases at V and 5 bases at J, with 22 bases between. The germline V gene encodes CDR1 MNHNS and CDR2 SASEGT. The CDR3 DNA sequence: TGTGCCAGCAGCGGGTTGTCGAGGAGTGGGAGGTATGGCTACACCTTC. As protein: CASSGLSRSGRYGYTF.

In this sample, this clonotype turned up many times. V usage is TRBV6-5 and J usage is TRBJ2-3, with no clear D. V lost 4 bases to trimming and J lost 0 bases, with 8 bases between them. Germline V gene lookup returns CDR1 MNHEY and CDR2 SVGAGI. This CDR3 contains 14 residues. The CDR3 coding sequence is TGTGCCAGCAGTTCCACATCAAGCACAGATACGCAGTATTTT. This encodes CASSSTSSTDTQYF.

The sample holds a few counts of this clonotype. The rearrangement uses TRBV7-6 and TRBJ2-1; 9 bases line up with TRBD2. CDR1 is SGHVS, CDR2 FNYEAQ, per germline. Losses at the gene ends were 6 bases for V and 2 bases for J; bases not matched to a gene: 8. The CDR3 loop spans 16 amino acids. Written as DNA, the CDR3 is TGTGCCAGCAGTTATAGCGGGGGCCTGACCTACAATGAGCAGTTCTTC. Protein: CASSYSGGLTYNEQFF.

The chain combines TRBV7-9 with TRBJ2-1, with TRBD2 matching over 12 bases. V lost 1 base, J lost 10 bases, and 2 bases stayed unmatched. Germline assignment: CDR1 SEHNR and CDR2 FQNEAQ (reference sequence). The CDR3 has 14 amino acids. CDR3 loop: CASSLGLAGEEQFF. CDR3 coding DNA: TGTGCCAGCAGCTTAGGACTAGCGGGAGAAGAGCAGTTCTTC.

The chain recombines TRBV15 with TRBJ1-6, with a possible D match to TRBD1 (5 bases). CDR1 and CDR2 from the germline V gene are LNHNV and YYDKDF (reference sequence). V lost 3 bases and J 7 bases, leaving 10 bases between the germline ends. CDR3 size: 14 residues. The DNA for the CDR3 is TGTGCCACCAGCAGGTGGGACTCCAATTCACCCCTCCACTTT. This gives the protein CATSRWDSNSPLHF.

The table lists this clonotype with a few counts. The chain is built from TRBV27 and TRBJ1-1; maybe TRBD1 (6 bases). V was pared by 6 bases and J by 7 bases, with 18 bases between. The CDR3 covers 14 residues. The germline V gene encodes CDR1 MNHEY and CDR2 SMNVEV (reference sequence). The CDR3 DNA reads as TGTGCCAGCAGGGGACCTACAGGGAATAGTGAAGCTTTCTTT. This translates into CASRGPTGNSEAFF.

This chain links TRBV6-6 with TRBJ2-3; TRBD2 might be the D (6 bases). The germline V gene has CDR1 MNHNY and CDR2 SVGAGI (reference sequence). This CDR3 comprises 15 residues. The V end lost 4 bases, the J end lost 4 bases, and 15 bases lay between the germline ends. CDR3 residues: CASSSRGPGADTQYF. The DNA of the CDR3 is TGTGCCAGCAGTTCCCGGGGCCCGGGGGCAGATACGCAGTATTTT.

The chain links TRBV6-1 to TRBJ1-1; perhaps TRBD1 as D (6 bases). CDR1 MNHNS and CDR2 SASEGT come from the germline V gene. This CDR3 has 14 residues. V was shortened by 8 bases and J by 2 bases, with 15 bases between the two germline ends. For the CDR3, the DNA is TGTGCCAGCCTTGGGGGGACATTTAACACTGAAGCTTTCTTT. This translates into CASLGGTFNTEAFF.

Many counts were recorded for this clonotype. The rearrangement links TRBV7-8 to TRBJ2-2; D is uncertain. Germline CDR1 SGHVS, CDR2 FQNEAQ. The CDR3 extends over 12 amino acids. Trimming cost V 1 base and J 7 bases, with 4 bases left between them. CDR3 loop: CASSLELGELFF. The CDR3 DNA reads TGTGCCAGCAGCTTAGAGCTCGGGGAGCTGTTTTTT.

This clonotype was recorded a few times. The CDR3 sequence: CSVSATGTDSYEQYF. The CDR3, as DNA: TGCAGTGTGAGCGCAACCGGGACGGACTCTTACGAGCAGTACTTC. V and J are TRBV20-1 and TRBJ2-7, with D possibly called TRBD1 or TRBD2 (5 bases each). Germline assignment: CDR1 DFQATT and CDR2 SNEGSKA (reference sequence). V lost 7 bases and J lost 4, with 23 bases in between. CDR3 length: 15 amino acids.